The 21 T cell receptor beta chains listed next were all sequenced from one sample in a study of blood T cell repertoires in COVID-19. Method: immunoSEQ multiplex PCR; TCRdb's copy keeps in-frame clones and lacks some. The table lists under 85,000 clones, 65% to 85% of them singletons. Sequencing input: peripheral blood. The receptors originated from a man aged 55 to 70 with active or convalescent COVID-19.

V is TRBV7-2 and J is TRBJ1-3; 7 bases agree with TRBD1. J was trimmed by 2 bases and V by 3 bases; bases with no gene match: 4. The CDR3 covers 15 residues. Germline V gives CDR1 SGHTA, CDR2 FQGNSA. CDR3 loop: CASSFTGTAGNTIYF. In DNA form, the CDR3 reads TGTGCCAGCAGCTTCACAGGGACAGCTGGAAACACCATATATTTT.

The CDR3 coding sequence is TGTGCCACCAGTGACCCCGACAGGGGGCAGAAAGATACGCAGTATTTT. Its translation: CATSDPDRGQKDTQYF. The rearrangement links TRBV24-1 to TRBJ2-3; 10 nucleotides line up with TRBD1. Losses at the gene ends were 4 bases for V and 5 bases for J; bases not matched to a gene: 8. Germline V gene data show CDR1 as KGHDR and CDR2 as SFDVKD. This CDR3 spans 16 amino acids.

This chain joins TRBV4-1 and TRBJ1-2, with D perhaps TRBD1 (6 bases). Trimming left V 0 bases short and J 7 bases short, with 12 bases between. The CDR3 extends over 14 amino acids. Germline CDR1 and CDR2: MGHRA and YSYEKL. The CDR3 nucleotides read TGCGCCAGCAGCCAAGATCGGGGGGCAGCTGGCTACACCTTC. Its protein is CASSQDRGAAGYTF.

J is TRBJ2-7 and V is TRBV3-1 (or the pseudogene TRBV3-2); 7 nucleotides align to TRBD1. With V trimmed by 1 base and J by 6 bases, 12 bases remained unmatched. This CDR3 comprises 16 residues. Germline-derived CDR1 and CDR2 are LGHDT and YNNKEL (reference sequence). DNA of the CDR3: TGTGCCAGCAGCCAAGGACAGGGAAGCCCTGGGGTCGAGCAGTACTTC. Its protein is CASSQGQGSPGVEQYF.

The chain uses TRBV7-9 and TRBJ2-1; D might be TRBD2 (7 bases). The CDR3 loop spans 15 amino acids. Germline CDR1 reads SEHNR; CDR2 reads FQNEAQ (reference sequence). Trimming stripped 7 bases from V and 8 bases from J, with 21 bases between. CDR3 nucleotide sequence: TGTGCCAGCAAACTTAGTATAGGGGGGGGCGATGAGCAGTTCTTC. Its translation is CASKLSIGGGDEQFF.

This chain uses TRBV7-9 with TRBJ2-3; D remains unclear. This CDR3 is built from 14 residues. Germline assignment: CDR1 SEHNR and CDR2 FQNEAQ (reference sequence). The V gene lost 5 bases and the J gene lost 2 bases, with 11 bases spanning the gap. CDR3 bases: TGTGCCAGCAGCATCCACCGCGTCACAGATACGCAGTATTTT. The encoded protein is CASSIHRVTDTQYF.

The chain has TRBV7-2 and TRBJ2-3, with D tentatively TRBD2 (6 bases). Germline V gene sequence: CDR1 SGHTA, CDR2 FQGNSA. The V end was cut by 0 bases, the J end by 2 bases, with 12 bases between. The CDR3 sequence is 16 residues long. Here the CDR3 DNA reads TGTGCCAGCAGCTTAGCGCGGCGGGGTCCCACAGATACGCAGTATTTT. Its translation: CASSLARRGPTDTQYF.

This chain joins TRBV5-1 and TRBJ1-1, with D hard to call. The CDR3 is 14 amino acids. The V gene's germline CDR1 is SGHRS and CDR2 YFSETQ. V was clipped by 3 bases and J by 1 base, with 10 bases between them. Here the CDR3 DNA reads TGCGCCAGCAGCTCCCGGTACTCGAACACTGAAGCTTTCTTT. Protein sequence: CASSSRYSNTEAFF.

V is TRBV2 and J is TRBJ1-4, with TRBD1 identical over 7 bases. Trimming removed 11 bases from V and 5 bases from J; junction bases left unmatched: 5. The CDR3 loop spans 12 amino acids. Germline CDR1 reads SNHLY; CDR2 reads FYNNEI. The CDR3 reads CAGGTANEKLFF. In nucleotides, the CDR3 is TGTGCCGGGGGGACAGCGAATGAAAAACTGTTTTTT.

The genes are TRBV25-1 and TRBJ2-5; 11 bases match TRBD2. CDR1 is MGHDK and CDR2 is SYGVNS in the germline V gene. Unmatched junction bases numbered 10, after V lost 6 bases and J lost 7 bases. The CDR3 contains 15 residues. CDR3 region: CASSGLAGVKRTQYF. The CDR3 coding sequence is TGTGCCAGCAGCGGACTAGCGGGCGTCAAGCGGACCCAGTACTTC.

The chain uses TRBV7-2 and TRBJ2-2; the D is unclear. Germline V gene lookup returns CDR1 SGHTA and CDR2 FQGNSA. V was clipped by 3 bases and J by 7 bases, with 12 bases between them. This CDR3 contains 14 residues. The CDR3 coding sequence is TGTGCCAGCAGCTTTTTAGTTGAGAACGGGGAGCTGTTTTTT. It specifies CASSFLVENGELFF.

The chain employs TRBV11-2 and TRBJ1-1, with TRBD1 identical over 7 bases. The V and J ends lost 5 bases and 9 bases, in that order; junction bases with no gene match: 12. Germline V gives CDR1 SGHAT, CDR2 FQNNGV. The CDR3 is made up of 14 amino acids. CDR3 DNA: TGTGCCAGCAGCCCCCGAGGGGACAGCACACAAGCTTTCTTT. Its translation is CASSPRGDSTQAFF.

The rearrangement uses TRBV9 and TRBJ2-2; 10 bases are shared with TRBD2. Germline loops: CDR1 SGDLS, CDR2 YYNGEE. The CDR3 has 16 residues. The V segment lost 3 bases and the J segment 2 bases; nucleotides outside the gene matches: 4. CDR3 nucleotide sequence: TGTGCCAGCAGCGAAGCGGGGGGGCAAAACACCGGGGAGCTGTTTTTT. Encoded protein: CASSEAGGQNTGELFF.

V gene TRBV6-4 combines with J gene TRBJ2-1; D perhaps matches TRBD1 (5 bases). The CDR3 runs to 15 residues. Germline V gene data show CDR1 as MRHNA and CDR2 as SNTAGT. Deletions cut 4 bases from V and 7 bases from J, with 17 bases between. The CDR3 region has the DNA TGTGCCAGCAGTGTGTTTGGGGCAGGTAATAATGAGCAGTTCTTC. Translation: CASSVFGAGNNEQFF.

V gene TRBV7-8 combines with J gene TRBJ2-2; TRBD2 might be the D (6 bases). The CDR3 spans 15 residues. V lost 2 bases to trimming and J lost 5 bases, with 12 bases between them. Germline V gene sequence: CDR1 SGHVS, CDR2 FQNEAQ. The CDR3 coding sequence is TGTGCCAGCAGCTTATGGCAGGGACTTACCGGGGAGCTGTTTTTT. Translating it yields CASSLWQGLTGELFF.

In this sample, this clone turned up once. The rearrangement uses TRBV24-1 and TRBJ2-2, with D perhaps TRBD2 (6 bases). The CDR3 totals 16 residues. The germline gives CDR1 KGHDR, CDR2 SFDVKD. Trimming stripped 2 bases from V and 4 bases from J, with 13 bases between. The CDR3 here is CATSDSQAGGTGELFF. The CDR3 bases are TGTGCCACCAGTGATTCCCAAGCGGGCGGCACCGGGGAGCTGTTTTTT.

V and J are TRBV27 and TRBJ1-1; D not certain. V lost 2 bases, J lost 1 base, and 8 bases lay in between. Germline V gene data show CDR1 as MNHEY and CDR2 as SMNVEV (reference sequence). CDR3 length: 14 amino acids. The CDR3 spells CASSLRDWNTEAFF. DNA for the CDR3: TGTGCCAGCAGTTTACGAGACTGGAACACTGAAGCTTTCTTT.

The chain uses TRBV10-3 and TRBJ2-5, with 8 bases that match TRBD2. Germline lookup yields CDR1 ENHRY and CDR2 SYGVKD. V lost 2 bases to trimming and J lost 2 bases; unmatched junction nucleotides: 7. The length of the CDR3 is 16 residues. CDR3 DNA sequence: TGTGCCATCAGTGAGGCACTAGCGGAGCTACAAGAGACCCAGTACTTC. This encodes CAISEALAELQETQYF.

This clone has ten or more counts. The CDR3 here is CASSRFPGQGYEQFF. As DNA, the CDR3 is TGTGCCAGCAGCCGATTTCCGGGACAGGGCTATGAGCAGTTCTTC. The V call is TRBV9, the J call TRBJ2-1; TRBD1 matches 9 bases. Per germline, CDR1 SGDLS and CDR2 YYNGEE. The CDR3 consists of 15 residues. The V gene end was trimmed by 4 bases and the J gene end by 8 bases; junction bases not matched to a gene: 10.

This clone appeared a single time. V is TRBV5-1 and J is TRBJ1-1; 7 bases agree with TRBD1. The CDR3 sequence is 15 residues long. Germline assignment: CDR1 SGHRS and CDR2 YFSETQ. Losses at the gene ends were 3 bases for V and 1 base for J; bases not matched to a gene: 6. The CDR3 here is CASSYAGTENTEAFF. CDR3 nucleotide sequence: TGCGCCAGCAGCTACGCCGGGACAGAGAACACTGAAGCTTTCTTT.

V is TRBV27 and J is TRBJ1-1; D might be TRBD1 (5 bases). There are 13 residues in the CDR3. The ends were cut back, 5 bases at V and 10 bases at J, with 17 bases in the middle. Germline CDR1 MNHEY, CDR2 SMNVEV (reference sequence). The CDR3 loop is CASSVRASGVAFF. CDR3 bases: TGTGCCAGCAGTGTCAGGGCGAGTGGTGTAGCTTTCTTT.